This T cell receptor beta chain was recovered during a study of human T cells and chemical hapten exposure. Whole-study findings and limits: Compared with pre-sensitization or healthy control sets, expanded TCRs clustered more.

As to time point: patch test 1, 2 weeks after DPC sensitization. Sample treatment: therapeutic diphenylcyclopropenone sensitization with weekly scalp DPC. J gave up 3 bases and V 1 base, and 5 bases lay outside the gene matches. The CDR3 is 16 residues long. Germline values: CDR1 MDHEN, CDR2 SYDVKM. TCRdb reprocessed the RACE reads with MiXCR, giving one entry per CDR3 protein. The sample lists tens of thousands of distinct CDR3 sequences, more than 30% occurring once. In this sample, this clonotype turned up a few times. The target antigen is unknown. The sequence came from a man between 40 and 49 years old with alopecia areata. Some clones in this sample may be carry-over from other donors' samples. The V call is TRBV28, the J call TRBJ2-1, with 8 bases matching TRBD1. Sequenced material: whole blood, taken in connection with sensitization to the hapten diphenylcyclopropenone (DPC). CDR3 sequence: CASSLSEGQGYNEQFF. The CDR3 DNA is TGTGCCAGCAGTTTATCAGAAGGACAGGGCTACAATGAGCAGTTCTTC.